This note documents a single T cell receptor beta chain sequence. Its matching antigen is unknown. The sample is drawn from a study of neoadjuvant nivolumab and ipilimumab in lung cancer. Study at large: The combination arm added day-1 ipilimumab 1 mg/kg to nivolumab 3 mg/kg on days 1, 15, 29. Study findings and constraints: TCR receptors were sequenced in few samples. From pretherapy to surgery, tumor richness and clonality rose with dual therapy. Resected tumors had greater TCR richness and clonality than uninvolved lung.

Only in-frame clones appear in the TCRdb table, and some are missing; sequencing was by immunoSEQ multiplex PCR. This sample has under 50,000 clones, with around 88% found just once. CDR1 is SQVTM and CDR2 is ANQGSEA in the germline V gene. V gave up 5 bases and J gave up 0 bases, with 13 bases separating them. The CDR3 totals 14 residues. The TCR comes from an adult with non-small cell lung cancer. Some clones in this sample may be carry-over from other donors' samples. The material was blood, obtained before neoadjuvant nivolumab, alone or with ipilimumab. The chain carries TRBV29-1 and TRBJ1-1, with D perhaps TRBD1 (5 bases). This CDR3 reads CSVIGAPMNTEAFF. Here the CDR3 DNA reads TGCAGCGTTATAGGGGCCCCTATGAACACTGAAGCTTTCTTT.